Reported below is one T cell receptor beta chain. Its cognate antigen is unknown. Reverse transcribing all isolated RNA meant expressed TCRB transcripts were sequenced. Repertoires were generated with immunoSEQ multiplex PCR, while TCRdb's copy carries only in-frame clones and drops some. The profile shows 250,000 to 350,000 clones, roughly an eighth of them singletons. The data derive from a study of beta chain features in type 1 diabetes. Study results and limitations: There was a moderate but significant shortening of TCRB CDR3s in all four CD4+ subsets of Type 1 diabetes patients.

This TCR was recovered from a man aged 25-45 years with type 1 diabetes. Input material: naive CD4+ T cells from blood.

The CDR3 nucleotides are TGTGCCAGCAGCCCATTTTCAGAAGGGGGCTTCACGAGTAGCAATCAGCCCCAGCATTTT. Translation gives CASSPFSEGGFTSSNQPQHF. The chain is built from TRBV4-2 and TRBJ1-5, with 7 bases lining up with TRBD1. This CDR3 region has 20 residues. CDR1 and CDR2 from the germline V gene are LGHNA and YNFKEQ. V trimming: 4 bases; J trimming: 0 bases; junction bases outside the gene matches: 18.